This TCR beta chain comes out of a study of graft-versus-host responses after intestinal transplantation. The V end was cut by 0 bases, the J end by 6 bases, with 7 bases between. Germline CDR1 is SGHDT and CDR2 is YYEEEE. This CDR3 is built from 13 residues. Study conclusions and caveats: High graft-versus-host to host-versus-graft clonal ratios were found in allografts of patients who had graft-donor T cell macrochimerism.

The data were produced by immunoSEQ multiplex PCR, yet TCRdb's version contains in-frame clones alone and is incomplete. The sample comprises about 71,000 clones, about 90% of which are singletons, and approximately 1.3% rests with the top ten. Concerning this clone: Antigen unknown.

Here the sequenced sample was unstimulated CD8+ T cells sorted from spleen or lymph node cells, taken before intestinal transplant. This receptor was identified in a human donor who received an intestinal transplant. The V and J genes are TRBV5-6 and TRBJ2-1; D possibly corresponds to TRBD1 (5 bases). In DNA form, the CDR3 reads TGTGCCAGCAGCTTGGGGGGCCCCAATGAGCAGTTCTTC. It specifies CASSLGGPNEQFF.